This TCR beta chain was sequenced during a study of T cell responses to AZD1222 COVID-19 vaccine. The V end was cut by 2 bases, the J end by 1 base, with 6 bases between. This CDR3 is 13 amino acids long. Germline V gene data show CDR1 as SGDLS and CDR2 as YYNGEE. The method was immunoSEQ multiplex PCR; TCRdb's version includes in-frame clones alone and lacks a portion of them. The table includes over 150,000 clones, about 86% detected once. Whole-study results and caveats: No repertoire was sampled before or during the peak T cell response, only after it.

About this clone: What it recognizes is unknown.

The material was peripheral blood, obtained on day 0 of AZD1222 vaccination. The receptor was derived from an adult in good health. The chain recombines TRBV9 with TRBJ1-2; the D gene is possibly TRBD1 (5 bases). Written as DNA, the CDR3 is TGTGCCAGCAGCGTGGGGGATAACTATGGCTACACCTTC. Encoded protein: CASSVGDNYGYTF.